The sequence of this T cell receptor beta chain was determined in a study of blood T cell repertoires in COVID-19. Study as a whole: The United States, Italy and Spain provided the acute and convalescent COVID-19 samples. The analysed material was cDNA or gDNA that came from T cells, B-cell-depleted T cells, or PBMCs.

As handled by the study authors: Reference gene primers were amplified, and this amplification served to estimate nucleated cell counts. Here immunoSEQ multiplex PCR was the method, and the copy in TCRdb shows in-frame clones only, minus some. From that table come the V and J calls and clone size; the DNA was used to work out D and trimming. The sample holds over 100,000 clones; 84% are singletons and the top ten take around a quarter. Deletions cut 2 bases from V and 8 bases from J, with 6 bases between. Germline assignment: CDR1 WSHSY and CDR2 SAAADI. The CDR3 contains 12 residues. Material: peripheral blood. The chain recombines TRBV10-2 with TRBJ1-4; a possible D gene is TRBD1 (6 bases). The source is a man aged 55-75 years with acute or convalescent COVID-19. CDR3 bases: TGCGCCAGCAGTGAGAGGGGGGAAAAACTGTTTTTT. It codes for CASSERGEKLFF.